These T cell receptor beta chains were read from a single sample in a study of blood T cell repertoires in COVID-19. Produced via immunoSEQ multiplex PCR; TCRdb's table is partial and in-frame only. The repertoire includes some 30,000 clones, approximately 92% of them detected once, and approximately 50% sits in the top ten. The source material was peripheral blood. Receptors were obtained from a human donor with acute or convalescent COVID-19. The donor label of this sample is uncertain. CDR3s include the opening cysteine and the closing phenylalanine or tryptophan. Fields, in order: J gene, clone size, D gene, CDR3 length, V gene, CDR3 protein, CDR3 DNA. The D gene is left open where the match is weak. The size entry is marked missing in some rows and otherwise reads once, few, many or a size class.

J gene: TRBJ2-7
clone size: -
D gene: TRBD1
CDR3 length: 16
V gene: TRBV5-1
CDR3 protein: CASSLVSGTGGYEQYF
CDR3 DNA: TGCGCCAGCAGCTTGGTTTCCGGGACAGGGGGCTACGAGCAGTACTTC

J gene: TRBJ1-2
clone size: -
D gene: TRBD1
CDR3 length: 16
V gene: TRBV24-1
CDR3 protein: CATSDPGRRQGDGYTF
CDR3 DNA: TGTGCCACCAGTGATCCCGGCCGTAGACAGGGTGATGGCTACACCTTC

J gene: TRBJ2-4
clone size: -
D gene: TRBD1
CDR3 length: 16
V gene: TRBV19
CDR3 protein: CASSLFGQGAKNIQYF
CDR3 DNA: TGTGCCAGTAGTCTTTTCGGACAGGGAGCCAAAAACATTCAGTACTTC

J gene: TRBJ1-1
clone size: -
D gene: -
CDR3 length: 14
V gene: TRBV5-4
CDR3 protein: CASSLDSKNTEAFF
CDR3 DNA: TGTGCCAGCAGCTTGGACAGTAAGAACACTGAAGCTTTCTTT

J gene: TRBJ2-7
clone size: -
D gene: -
CDR3 length: 15
V gene: TRBV5-1
CDR3 protein: CASSLGSNSPYEQYF
CDR3 DNA: TGCGCCAGCAGCTTGGGATCGAATAGTCCCTACGAGCAGTACTTC

J gene: TRBJ1-1
clone size: once
D gene: -
CDR3 length: 13
V gene: TRBV10-1
CDR3 protein: CASSTTGGTEAFF
CDR3 DNA: TGCGCCAGCAGTACCACGGGAGGCACTGAAGCTTTCTTT

J gene: TRBJ1-2
clone size: -
D gene: TRBD1
CDR3 length: 15
V gene: TRBV5-1
CDR3 protein: CASSWSDRGDYGYTF
CDR3 DNA: TGCGCCAGCAGCTGGAGTGACAGGGGGGACTATGGCTACACCTTC

J gene: TRBJ1-5
clone size: -
D gene: TRBD1
CDR3 length: 13
V gene: TRBV30
CDR3 protein: CAWNIQGLQPQHF
CDR3 DNA: TGTGCCTGGAATATACAGGGGCTTCAGCCCCAGCATTTT

J gene: TRBJ2-3
clone size: -
D gene: TRBD2
CDR3 length: 14
V gene: TRBV6-6
CDR3 protein: CASRYWTSTDTQYF
CDR3 DNA: TGTGCCAGCAGGTATTGGACTAGCACTGATACGCAGTATTTT

J gene: TRBJ1-1
clone size: -
D gene: -
CDR3 length: 14
V gene: TRBV7-9
CDR3 protein: CASSLGGQNTEAFF
CDR3 DNA: TGTGCCAGCAGCTTAGGAGGGCAGAACACTGAAGCTTTCTTT

J gene: TRBJ1-6
clone size: -
D gene: -
CDR3 length: 17
V gene: TRBV14
CDR3 protein: CASSQIPVTGSNSPLHF
CDR3 DNA: TGTGCCAGCAGCCAAATCCCGGTAACAGGGTCTAATTCACCCCTCCACTTT

J gene: TRBJ1-5
clone size: -
D gene: TRBD1
CDR3 length: 14
V gene: TRBV29-1
CDR3 protein: CSVVETGGNQPQHF
CDR3 DNA: TGCAGCGTCGTGGAAACAGGGGGCAATCAGCCCCAGCATTTT

J gene: TRBJ2-7
clone size: -
D gene: -
CDR3 length: 13
V gene: TRBV12-1
CDR3 protein: CARTPHNYYEQYF
CDR3 DNA: TGTGCCAGGACGCCTCATAACTACTACGAGCAGTACTTC

J gene: TRBJ2-7
clone size: -
D gene: TRBD1
CDR3 length: 16
V gene: TRBV18
CDR3 protein: CASSPSAGTETYEQYF
CDR3 DNA: TGTGCCAGCTCACCCAGCGCCGGGACAGAAACCTACGAGCAGTACTTC

J gene: TRBJ2-5
clone size: -
D gene: TRBD1
CDR3 length: 13
V gene: TRBV29-1
CDR3 protein: CSVMQGAIGTQYF
CDR3 DNA: TGCAGCGTCATGCAGGGGGCAATCGGGACCCAGTACTTC

J gene: TRBJ2-7
clone size: -
D gene: -
CDR3 length: 11
V gene: TRBV7-2
CDR3 protein: CASSLLYEQYF
CDR3 DNA: TGTGCCAGCAGCTTACTCTACGAGCAGTACTTC

J gene: TRBJ2-5
clone size: -
D gene: TRBD2
CDR3 length: 16
V gene: TRBV7-2
CDR3 protein: CASSLGGGAGGETQYF
CDR3 DNA: TGTGCCAGCAGCTTAGGCGGGGGGGCCGGGGGAGAGACCCAGTACTTC

J gene: TRBJ2-3
clone size: once
D gene: -
CDR3 length: 14
V gene: TRBV10-2
CDR3 protein: CASSRGSLTDTQYF
CDR3 DNA: TGCGCCAGCAGTCGGGGTAGTCTCACAGATACGCAGTATTTT

J gene: TRBJ2-3
clone size: -
D gene: TRBD1
CDR3 length: 16
V gene: TRBV14
CDR3 protein: CASSQQDRLRTDTQYF
CDR3 DNA: TGTGCCAGCAGCCAACAGGACAGGTTAAGAACAGATACGCAGTATTTT

J gene: TRBJ2-2
clone size: -
D gene: -
CDR3 length: 13
V gene: TRBV24-1
CDR3 protein: CATSDGLTGELFF
CDR3 DNA: TGTGCCACCAGTGATGGACTCACCGGGGAGCTGTTTTTT

J gene: TRBJ1-4
clone size: -
D gene: TRBD1
CDR3 length: 15
V gene: TRBV4-1
CDR3 protein: CASSQPGTGDEKLFF
CDR3 DNA: TGCGCCAGCAGCCAACCCGGGACAGGGGATGAAAAACTGTTTTTT

J gene: TRBJ1-6
clone size: -
D gene: TRBD1
CDR3 length: 12
V gene: TRBV6-5
CDR3 protein: CASSYDRAILHF
CDR3 DNA: TGTGCCAGCAGTTACGACAGGGCGATCCTCCACTTT

J gene: TRBJ2-5
clone size: -
D gene: -
CDR3 length: 12
V gene: TRBV14
CDR3 protein: CASSQGRGTQYF
CDR3 DNA: TGTGCCAGCAGCCAAGGTCGGGGGACCCAGTACTTC

J gene: TRBJ1-1
clone size: -
D gene: TRBD1
CDR3 length: 16
V gene: TRBV11-2
CDR3 protein: CASSQFTTGVNTEAFF
CDR3 DNA: TGTGCCAGCAGCCAATTTACGACAGGGGTAAACACTGAAGCTTTCTTT

J gene: TRBJ2-3
clone size: -
D gene: TRBD2
CDR3 length: 17
V gene: TRBV4-1
CDR3 protein: CASSQEGVARGADTQYF
CDR3 DNA: TGCGCCAGCAGCCAAGAGGGCGTTGCCCGGGGGGCAGATACGCAGTATTTT

J gene: TRBJ2-7
clone size: once
D gene: TRBD2
CDR3 length: 15
V gene: TRBV30
CDR3 protein: CAWSLGLAATYEQYF
CDR3 DNA: TGTGCCTGGAGTCTAGGACTAGCGGCTACCTACGAGCAGTACTTC

J gene: TRBJ2-2
clone size: -
D gene: -
CDR3 length: 14
V gene: TRBV19
CDR3 protein: CASSIDLRYGELFF
CDR3 DNA: TGTGCCAGTAGTATAGATCTGAGGTACGGGGAGCTGTTTTTT

J gene: TRBJ2-7
clone size: few
D gene: -
CDR3 length: 15
V gene: TRBV7-2
CDR3 protein: CASSPPRGLGREQYF
CDR3 DNA: TGTGCCAGCAGCCCTCCCCGAGGCCTGGGGAGGGAGCAGTACTTC

J gene: TRBJ2-1
clone size: -
D gene: TRBD1
CDR3 length: 15
V gene: TRBV6-5
CDR3 protein: CATGQAPVIYNEQFF
CDR3 DNA: TGTGCCACCGGACAGGCTCCGGTTATCTACAATGAGCAGTTCTTC

J gene: TRBJ1-3
clone size: -
D gene: TRBD1
CDR3 length: 16
V gene: TRBV23-1
CDR3 protein: CASSPGGQGGGNTIYF
CDR3 DNA: TGCGCCAGCAGTCCGGGGGGACAGGGGGGTGGAAACACCATATATTTT

J gene: TRBJ1-5
clone size: -
D gene: TRBD1
CDR3 length: 15
V gene: TRBV10-3
CDR3 protein: CAISYGQGANQPQHF
CDR3 DNA: TGTGCCATCAGTTACGGACAGGGGGCTAATCAGCCCCAGCATTTT

J gene: TRBJ1-6
clone size: -
D gene: -
CDR3 length: 13
V gene: TRBV12-3/TRBV12-4
CDR3 protein: CASSFSDNSPLHF
CDR3 DNA: TGTGCCAGCAGTTTTTCGGATAATTCACCCCTCCACTTT

J gene: TRBJ2-1
clone size: -
D gene: TRBD1
CDR3 length: 15
V gene: TRBV10-1
CDR3 protein: CASSDPRQGANEQFF
CDR3 DNA: TGCGCCAGCAGTGACCCCAGACAGGGGGCCAATGAGCAGTTCTTC

J gene: TRBJ1-4
clone size: -
D gene: -
CDR3 length: 14
V gene: TRBV7-9
CDR3 protein: CASSFSGSSEKLFF
CDR3 DNA: TGTGCCAGCAGCTTTTCAGGTTCGAGTGAAAAACTGTTTTTT

J gene: TRBJ2-5
clone size: once
D gene: TRBD2
CDR3 length: 15
V gene: TRBV27
CDR3 protein: CASSVTGGPGETQYF
CDR3 DNA: TGTGCCAGCAGTGTTACGGGAGGGCCTGGGGAGACCCAGTACTTC

J gene: TRBJ2-3
clone size: -
D gene: TRBD2
CDR3 length: 13
V gene: TRBV19
CDR3 protein: CASSPPGGVTQYF
CDR3 DNA: TGTGCCAGTAGTCCCCCCGGGGGGGTTACGCAGTATTTT

J gene: TRBJ2-5
clone size: -
D gene: TRBD2
CDR3 length: 16
V gene: TRBV10-1
CDR3 protein: CASSGDRTGGKETQYF
CDR3 DNA: TGCGCCAGCAGTGGGGATCGTACGGGGGGTAAGGAGACCCAGTACTTC

J gene: TRBJ1-2
clone size: -
D gene: TRBD1
CDR3 length: 15
V gene: TRBV7-2
CDR3 protein: CASSPGTGSLYGYTF
CDR3 DNA: TGTGCCAGCAGCCCAGGGACAGGGAGCCTCTATGGCTACACCTTC

J gene: TRBJ2-3
clone size: -
D gene: -
CDR3 length: 16
V gene: TRBV28
CDR3 protein: CASSAASRGLTDTQYF
CDR3 DNA: TGTGCCAGCAGTGCCGCGTCCAGGGGCCTCACAGATACGCAGTATTTT